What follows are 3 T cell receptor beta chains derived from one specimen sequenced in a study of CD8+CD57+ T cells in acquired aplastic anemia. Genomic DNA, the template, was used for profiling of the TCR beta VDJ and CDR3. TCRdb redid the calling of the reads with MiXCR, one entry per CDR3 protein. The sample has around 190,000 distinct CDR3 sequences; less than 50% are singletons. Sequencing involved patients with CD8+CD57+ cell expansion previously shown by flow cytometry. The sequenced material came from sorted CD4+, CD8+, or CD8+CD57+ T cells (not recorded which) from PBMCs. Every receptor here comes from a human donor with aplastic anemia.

CDR3 residues: CASSTGGRTDTQYF. CDR3 nucleotides: TGTGCCAGTAGTACGGGGGGTAGGACAGATACGCAGTATTTT. The rearrangement links TRBV19 to TRBJ2-3; 7 positions agree with TRBD2. This CDR3 comprises 14 residues. V lost 4 bases, J lost 3 bases, and 4 bases stayed unmatched. Per the germline V gene, CDR1 is LNHDA and CDR2 is SQIVND (reference sequence).

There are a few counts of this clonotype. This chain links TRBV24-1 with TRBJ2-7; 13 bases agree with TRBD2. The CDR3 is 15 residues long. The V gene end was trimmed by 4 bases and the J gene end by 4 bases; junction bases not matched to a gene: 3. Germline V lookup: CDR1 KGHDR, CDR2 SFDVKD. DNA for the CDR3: TGTGCCACCAGTGACGGGACTAGCGGGATATACGAGCAGTACTTC. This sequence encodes CATSDGTSGIYEQYF.

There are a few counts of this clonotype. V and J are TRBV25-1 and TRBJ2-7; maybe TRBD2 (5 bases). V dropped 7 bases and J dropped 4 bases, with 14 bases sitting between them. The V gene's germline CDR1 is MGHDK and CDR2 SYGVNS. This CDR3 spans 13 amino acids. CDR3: CASTDSGQYEQYF. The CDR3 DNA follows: TGTGCCAGCACGGACTCCGGCCAATACGAGCAGTACTTC.